Each of the 19 T cell receptor beta chains below was sequenced from the same sample in a study of control samples from healthy donors and cancer patients. Clones were read by immunoSEQ multiplex PCR, and TCRdb kept only the in-frame ones, dropping some. The sample yields some 150,000 clones, around 92% seen once. Sequences were obtained from blood. The source is a man in his thirties or forties in good health.

The genes are TRBV9 and TRBJ1-1, with D uncertain. Trimming pared 0 bases from V and 5 bases from J, leaving 8 bases between. The CDR3 is made up of 13 amino acids. Germline assignment: CDR1 SGDLS and CDR2 YYNGEE. The CDR3 loop reads CASSVGVLTEAFF. CDR3 bases: TGTGCCAGCAGCGTAGGGGTGTTGACTGAAGCTTTCTTT.

Details on this clone: The same CDR3 also results from other DNA sequences found in this sample. The rearrangement joins TRBV28 to TRBJ2-1, with D perhaps matching TRBD2 (5 bases). The CDR3 spans 13 residues. Trimming removed 8 bases at V and 4 bases at J, with 12 bases between. Germline CDR1 reads MDHEN; CDR2 reads SYDVKM. In DNA form, the CDR3 reads TGTGCCAGCTCTTCGGGGTCGTACAATGAGCAGTTCTTC. Translating it yields CASSSGSYNEQFF. The variable domain in full, with the rest retrieved from reference TRBV28 and TRBJ2-1, is DVKVTQSSRYLVKRTGEKVFLECVQDMDHENMFWYRQDPGLGLRLIYFSYDVKMKEKGDIPEGYSVSREKKERFSLILESASTNQTSMYLCASSSGSYNEQFFGPGTRLTVL.

The genes are TRBV6-6 and TRBJ1-2, with 11 bases fitting TRBD1. Germline V gene sequence: CDR1 MNHNY, CDR2 SVGAGI (reference sequence). The CDR3 contains 18 residues. V shed 5 bases and J 7 bases; nucleotides not matched to a gene: 18. CDR3 sequence (DNA): TGTGCCAGCAGTCCCTCACCGGACAGGGGGCTGGTGGAGATTGGCTACACCTTC. Translating gives CASSPSPDRGLVEIGYTF.

The genes are TRBV5-6 and TRBJ1-1, with TRBD1 as a possible D gene (5 bases). Germline CDR1 is SGHDT and CDR2 is YYEEEE. V lost 0 bases and J lost 5, with 8 bases in between. The CDR3 contains 13 residues. DNA of the CDR3: TGTGCCAGCAGCTTGGCCAGGACAACTGAAGCTTTCTTT. This encodes CASSLARTTEAFF.

The rearrangement joins TRBV7-2 to TRBJ2-1, with 7 bases fitting TRBD2. The CDR3 contains 14 residues. Germline lookup yields CDR1 SGHTA and CDR2 FQGNSA. Unmatched junction bases numbered 9, after V lost 4 bases and J lost 9 bases. CDR3 residues: CASSSTGLFGEQFF. In DNA form, the CDR3 reads TGTGCCAGCAGCTCAACGGGACTATTCGGTGAGCAGTTCTTC.

The rearrangement links TRBV30 to TRBJ2-1, with a tentative D call TRBD1 (5 bases). CDR3 length equals 15 residues. Germline V gene lookup returns CDR1 GTSNPN and CDR2 SVGIG (reference sequence). V lost 5 bases and J 4 bases, leaving 18 bases between the germline ends. CDR3 DNA sequence: TGTGCCTGGGGGGATGGGGCTCCCCCTTACAATGAGCAGTTCTTC. Its translation is CAWGDGAPPYNEQFF.

The V call is TRBV3-1 (or the pseudogene TRBV3-2), the J call TRBJ1-4; D not certain. CDR1 and CDR2 (germline): LGHDT, YNNKEL (reference sequence). Trimming shortened V by 4 bases and J by 5 bases, and 11 bases separated the two germline ends. CDR3 length equals 14 residues. CDR3 DNA: TGTGCCAGCAGCCCCGCGGGGTTGAATGAAAAACTGTTTTTT. Protein: CASSPAGLNEKLFF.

This chain joins TRBV27 and TRBJ2-1; 10 bases map to TRBD1. The CDR3 runs 16 residues. V lost 4 bases to trimming and J lost 4 bases; unmatched junction nucleotides: 7. The V gene's germline CDR1 is MNHEY and CDR2 SMNVEV (reference sequence). This chain's CDR3 is CASSSYRDRGYNEQFF. The DNA for the CDR3 is TGTGCCAGCAGTTCCTACCGGGACAGGGGTTACAATGAGCAGTTCTTC.

V and J are TRBV5-1 and TRBJ2-6; tentative D call: TRBD1 (5 bases). Germline values: CDR1 SGHRS, CDR2 YFSETQ. The CDR3 is 16 residues long. The V end lost 0 bases, the J end lost 4 bases, and 11 bases lay between the germline ends. The CDR3 protein is CASSLAGTGGANVLTF. CDR3 coding DNA: TGCGCCAGCAGCTTGGCCGGAACAGGCGGGGCCAACGTCCTGACTTTC.

This chain connects TRBV5-6 to TRBJ2-5; no reliable D call. Looked up from germline, CDR1 is SGHDT and CDR2 is YYEEEE. The CDR3 length is 11 residues. Deletions cut 3 bases from V and 5 bases from J, with 5 bases between. The CDR3 sequence is CASSSDETQYF. CDR3 bases: TGTGCCAGCAGCTCCGATGAGACCCAGTACTTC.

A word on this clone: Distinct nucleotide sequences in the sample also encode this CDR3. The CDR3 reads CSVIRENTEAFF. For the CDR3, the DNA is TGCAGCGTTATAAGGGAGAACACTGAAGCTTTCTTT. This chain links TRBV29-1 with TRBJ1-1; D remains ambiguous. V was pared by 5 bases and J by 1 base, with 8 bases between. Germline CDR1 and CDR2: SQVTM and ANQGSEA. This CDR3 spans 12 amino acids.

J is TRBJ2-3 and V is TRBV2, with TRBD2 identical over 8 bases. The CDR3 is 15 residues long. Germline CDR1 reads SNHLY; CDR2 reads FYNNEI. Trimming took 1 base from V and 0 from J; bases not matched to a gene: 0. CDR3 residues: CASSEVAGSTDTQYF. The DNA for the CDR3 is TGTGCCAGCAGTGAAGTAGCGGGGAGCACAGATACGCAGTATTTT.

V is TRBV5-4 and J is TRBJ2-6; TRBD1 matches at 7 bases. The V gene's germline CDR1 is SGHNT and CDR2 YYREEE (reference sequence). The junction had 8 bases not matched to a gene; V was cut back by 2 bases and J by 3 bases. This CDR3 is 17 amino acids long. CDR3 amino acids: CASSLDGQALGANVLTF. Written as DNA, the CDR3 is TGTGCCAGCAGCTTAGATGGACAGGCACTTGGGGCCAACGTCCTGACTTTC.

This chain links TRBV30 with TRBJ2-7; weak D call: TRBD1 (5 bases). The CDR3 runs to 16 residues. Germline lookup yields CDR1 GTSNPN and CDR2 SVGIG (reference sequence). V gave up 0 bases and J gave up 6 bases, with 21 bases separating them. CDR3 protein: CAWSVKLGRVGAEQYF. DNA for the CDR3: TGTGCCTGGAGTGTAAAATTGGGCAGGGTAGGGGCCGAGCAGTACTTC.

The chain couples TRBV13 to TRBJ1-2, with a tentative D call TRBD1 (6 bases). V lost 3 bases to trimming and J lost 1 base, with 15 bases between them. This CDR3 contains 16 residues. From germline, CDR1 is PRHDT and CDR2 FYEKMQ (reference sequence). CDR3 bases: TGTGCCAGCAGCTTGGACCGGGACACTCGTAACTATGGCTACACCTTC. Protein product: CASSLDRDTRNYGYTF. The complete variable domain, with remaining parts taken from reference TRBV13 and TRBJ1-2, reads AAGVIQSPRHLIKEKRETATLKCYPIPRHDTVYWYQQGPGQDPQFLISFYEKMQSDKGSIPDRFSAQQFSDYHSELNMSSLELGDSALYFCASSLDRDTRNYGYTFGSGTRLTVV.

This rearrangement joins TRBV7-8 to TRBJ2-1; 12 nucleotides align to TRBD2. CDR1 and CDR2 from the germline V gene are SGHVS and FQNEAQ. The V segment lost 5 bases and the J segment 2 bases; nucleotides outside the gene matches: 13. The CDR3 totals 19 residues. As DNA, the CDR3 is TGTGCCAGCAGCCCGCGGTCTAGCGGGGGGGCCGGCCCCTACAATGAGCAGTTCTTC. The encoded protein is CASSPRSSGGAGPYNEQFF.

The chain combines TRBV2 with TRBJ2-3; either TRBD1 or TRBD2 may supply D (6 bases each). CDR3 length: 17 amino acids. Germline CDR1 reads SNHLY; CDR2 reads FYNNEI. V was pared by 2 bases and J by 0 bases, with 15 bases between. In DNA form, the CDR3 reads TGTGCCAGCAGTGAATGGAGGGGGGAACCTAGCACAGATACGCAGTATTTT. Protein sequence: CASSEWRGEPSTDTQYF.

J is TRBJ1-5 and V is TRBV28; D is ambiguous. The CDR3 covers 12 residues. Germline CDR1 reads MDHEN; CDR2 reads SYDVKM. V gave up 4 bases and J gave up 5 bases, with 6 bases separating them. DNA of the CDR3: TGTGCCAGCAGTTCCCGGGATCAGCCCCAGCATTTT. It codes for CASSSRDQPQHF.

The chain carries TRBV5-1 and TRBJ2-7; D call uncertain. V dropped 5 bases and J dropped 5 bases, with 11 bases sitting between them. The germline V gene encodes CDR1 SGHRS and CDR2 YFSETQ. The CDR3 sequence is 12 residues long. The CDR3 sequence is CASRSGMDEQYF. CDR3 bases: TGCGCCAGCAGAAGTGGGATGGACGAGCAGTACTTC.